The 5 T cell receptor beta chains in this list originate from one sample, sequenced in a study of blood T cell repertoires in COVID-19 (dated by TCRdb to the early 2020s). To prepare the library, the immunoSEQ multiplex PCR assay was applied. Here the immuneACCESS table is served through TCRdb, limited to in-frame sequences with V and J called. Missing clones are a known gap in these copies; in checked studies unresolved V genes cover under half, and the rest lacks a known reason. The sample has some 110,000 clones on record, under 80% of them singletons. The leading ten clones occupy 2% to 3% of the sample. Sample: peripheral blood. These receptors originate from a man aged 50 or older with acute or convalescent COVID-19.

This chain connects TRBV19 to TRBJ2-2; TRBD2 matches 14 bases. J gave up 0 bases and V 4 bases, and 7 bases lay outside the gene matches. The CDR3 runs to 19 residues. The germline gives CDR1 LNHDA, CDR2 SQIVND (reference sequence). CDR3 sequence (DNA): TGTGCCAGTAGTACACCGGGACTAGCGGGGGTATCGAACACCGGGGAGCTGTTTTTT. Translating gives CASSTPGLAGVSNTGELFF.

This chain uses TRBV10-2 with TRBJ2-7; D possibly corresponds to TRBD2 (6 bases). Deletions cut 3 bases from V and 4 bases from J, with 19 bases between. Germline V CDR1 and CDR2: WSHSY, SAAADI. CDR3 length: 16 residues. CDR3 DNA sequence: TGCGCCAGCAGTGACACCCGCGCGGGGCTGGGGTACGAGCAGTACTTC. This sequence encodes CASSDTRAGLGYEQYF.

This clone was seen only a few times. Other DNA sequences from this sample encode an identical CDR3 as well. This sequence joins TRBV4-1 and TRBJ1-1; D remains unclear. The germline V and J ends were trimmed by 0 bases and 1 base, with 6 bases remaining between them. The CDR3 has 14 residues. Looked up from germline, CDR1 is MGHRA and CDR2 is YSYEKL. The CDR3 coding sequence is TGCGCCAGCAGCCAAGATCCGGGGAACACTGAAGCTTTCTTT. This gives the protein CASSQDPGNTEAFF.

The chain combines TRBV18 with TRBJ2-7; 10 bases fit TRBD2. The CDR3 consists of 16 residues. V gave up 4 bases and J gave up 4 bases; unmatched junction bases: 10. Germline V gene sequence: CDR1 KGHSH, CDR2 LQKENI. CDR3 residues: CASSLGSGGPLYEQYF. For the CDR3, the DNA is TGTGCCAGCTCACTCGGTAGCGGGGGGCCCCTTTACGAGCAGTACTTC.

The chain joins TRBV19 to TRBJ2-7; 12 positions match TRBD2. Trimming at V came to 3 bases and at J to 0 bases, leaving 6 bases not matched to a gene. Germline V CDR1 and CDR2: LNHDA, SQIVND (reference sequence). This CDR3 has 17 residues. CDR3 sequence reads: CASSMELAGGYSYEQYF. DNA of the CDR3: TGTGCCAGTAGTATGGAACTAGCGGGAGGCTACTCCTACGAGCAGTACTTC.